The T cell receptor (beta chain) described here comes from a study of post-analysis software for immune sequencing data. The overall study: The study covered relapsing-remitting, secondary progressive and progressive-relapsing courses of multiple sclerosis.

Tagging with unique molecular identifiers was a feature of the TCR beta cDNA libraries. Starting from around 1 to 10 million T cells, the study yielded about 500,000 cDNA molecules. TCRdb fed the PCR reads into MiXCR, producing one record per CDR3 protein. The sample shows 820,000 or so distinct CDR3 sequences, roughly 50% of them seen only once. A remark on this clonotype: Its antigen is unidentified.

CDR1 and CDR2 from the germline V gene are MNHNS and SASEGT. V lost 2 bases and J 13 bases, leaving 15 bases between the germline ends. The CDR3 runs to 13 residues. Study-wide findings and caveats: TRBV5-6, TRBV5-1 and TRBV20-1 were among roughly five TRBV segments more frequent in patients than controls. Comparison with controls showed significantly lower normalized Chao1 diversity in multiple sclerosis patients. Samples from one preparation batch, clustered by F measure, grouped strongly together.

The sample comprised blood. This receptor was identified in a girl aged 5 to 17 with multiple sclerosis. The V and J genes are TRBV6-1 and TRBJ2-1, with D tentatively TRBD2 (6 bases). The CDR3, as DNA: TGTGCCAGCAGTGAATTACCCGGGACTCCCCAGTTCTTC. It translates to CASSELPGTPQFF.